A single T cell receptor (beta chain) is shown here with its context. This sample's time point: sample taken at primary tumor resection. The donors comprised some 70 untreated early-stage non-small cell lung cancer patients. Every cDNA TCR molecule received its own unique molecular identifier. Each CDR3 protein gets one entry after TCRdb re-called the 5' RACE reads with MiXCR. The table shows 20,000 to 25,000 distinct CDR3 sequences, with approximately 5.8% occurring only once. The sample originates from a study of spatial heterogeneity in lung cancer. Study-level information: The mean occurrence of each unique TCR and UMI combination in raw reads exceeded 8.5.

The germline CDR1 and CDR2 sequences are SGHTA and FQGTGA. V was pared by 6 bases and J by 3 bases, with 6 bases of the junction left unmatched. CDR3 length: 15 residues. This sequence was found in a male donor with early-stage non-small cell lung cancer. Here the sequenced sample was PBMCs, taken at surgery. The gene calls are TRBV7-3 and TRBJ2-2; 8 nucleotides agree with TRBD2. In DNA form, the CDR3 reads TGTGCCAGCAGTCTGACTAGCGTTGACACCGGGGAGCTGTTTTTT. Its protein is CASSLTSVDTGELFF.